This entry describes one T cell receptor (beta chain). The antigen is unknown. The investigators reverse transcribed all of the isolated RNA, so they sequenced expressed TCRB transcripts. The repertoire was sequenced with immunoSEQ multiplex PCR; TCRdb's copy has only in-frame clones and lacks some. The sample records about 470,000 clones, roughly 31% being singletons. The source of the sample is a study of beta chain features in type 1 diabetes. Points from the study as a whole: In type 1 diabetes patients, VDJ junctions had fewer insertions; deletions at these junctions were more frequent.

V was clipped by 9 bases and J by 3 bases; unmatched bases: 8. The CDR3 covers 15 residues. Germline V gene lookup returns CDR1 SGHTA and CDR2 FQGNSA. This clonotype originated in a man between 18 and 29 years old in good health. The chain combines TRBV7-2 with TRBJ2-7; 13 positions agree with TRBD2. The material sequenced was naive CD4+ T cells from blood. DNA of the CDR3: TGTGCCAGTAGACCGGGACTAGCGGGGAGCTACGAGCAGTACTTC. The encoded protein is CASRPGLAGSYEQYF.